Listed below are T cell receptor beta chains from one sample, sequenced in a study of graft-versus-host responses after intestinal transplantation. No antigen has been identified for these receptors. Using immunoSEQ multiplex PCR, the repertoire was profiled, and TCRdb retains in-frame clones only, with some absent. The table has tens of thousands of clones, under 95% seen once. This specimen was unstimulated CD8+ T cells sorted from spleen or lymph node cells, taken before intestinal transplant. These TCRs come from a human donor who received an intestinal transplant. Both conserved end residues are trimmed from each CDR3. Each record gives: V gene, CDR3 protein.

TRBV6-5,ASSLTSGGMNEQY
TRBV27,ASSFPPGEGGYNEQF
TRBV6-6,ASSPDYGYT
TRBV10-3,AIRGTSGGYNEQF
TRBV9,ASSLGQALYQETQY
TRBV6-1,ASSEAATRPNIQY
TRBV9,ASSDGQGAPYEQY
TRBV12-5,ASVPADPKDVEQF
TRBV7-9,ASSLVGPTRWWPLH
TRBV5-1,ASSPSSPTPTYEQY
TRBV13,ASSSGLVGKETQY